The 17 T cell receptor beta chains presented below share a single source sample, sequenced in a study of blood T cell repertoires in COVID-19. Using immunoSEQ multiplex PCR, the repertoire was profiled, and TCRdb retains in-frame clones only, with some absent. The sample lists approximately 350,000 clones, roughly 90% occurring once. Material: peripheral blood. These receptors all come from a woman aged 55-75 years with COVID-19, enrolled during active disease.

This rearrangement joins TRBV7-3 to TRBJ2-1; D ambiguous. The CDR3 runs 12 residues. V lost 4 bases to trimming and J lost 7 bases, with 8 bases between them. Germline-derived CDR1 and CDR2 are SGHTA and FQGTGA. CDR3 in DNA: TGTGCCAGCAGCTCTAACGTGAATGAGCAGTTCTTC. Translating gives CASSSNVNEQFF.

The rearrangement uses TRBV2 and TRBJ2-2, with 10 positions matching TRBD1. This CDR3 has 16 residues. Germline CDR1 SNHLY, CDR2 FYNNEI. Unmatched junction bases numbered 5, after V lost 7 bases and J lost 0 bases. The DNA of the CDR3 is TGTGCCAGCAATGGGGACAGGGGAGCGAACACCGGGGAGCTGTTTTTT. Its protein is CASNGDRGANTGELFF. The full variable domain, rest sourced from reference TRBV2 and TRBJ2-2, is EPEVTQTPSHQVTQMGQEVILRCVPISNHLYFYWYRQILGQKVEFLVSFYNNEISEKSEIFDDQFSVERPDGSNFTLKIRSTKLEDSAMYFCASNGDRGANTGELFFGEGSRLTVL.

The gene calls are TRBV5-4 and TRBJ1-2; TRBD1 matches at 9 bases. After removal of 1 base from V and 6 bases from J, the junction contained 10 bases not matched to a gene. CDR3 length equals 16 residues. Looked up from germline, CDR1 is SGHNT and CDR2 is YYREEE (reference sequence). The CDR3 DNA reads as TGTGCCAGCAGCTTGACGGGACAGGGCTTGTATGATGGCTACACCTTC. This sequence encodes CASSLTGQGLYDGYTF.

This clone was found a few times. The J gene is TRBJ1-2, the V gene TRBV18, with a possible D match to TRBD1 (5 bases). The CDR3 contains 15 residues. Germline CDR1 is KGHSH and CDR2 is LQKENI. The V gene lost 1 base and the J gene lost 9 bases, with 18 bases spanning the gap. This CDR3 reads CASSPRQSGGVSYTF. CDR3 sequence (DNA): TGTGCCAGCTCACCACGACAGTCCGGGGGTGTTAGCTACACCTTC.

The chain combines TRBV30 with TRBJ1-1, with TRBD1 as a possible D gene (6 bases). Trimming stripped 6 bases from V and 4 bases from J, with 15 bases between. Germline V gene sequence: CDR1 GTSNPN, CDR2 SVGIG (reference sequence). The CDR3 runs to 13 residues. In DNA, the CDR3 is TGTGCCTGCCACAGGGTAAGCGGCACTGAAGCTTTCTTT. Translating gives CACHRVSGTEAFF.

The chain recombines TRBV4-3 with TRBJ2-3; 8 bases are a match to TRBD2. The germline gives CDR1 LGHNA, CDR2 YSLEER. Losses at the gene ends were 0 bases for V and 2 bases for J; bases not matched to a gene: 4. The CDR3 has 16 residues. CDR3 amino acids: CASSQDAAGVTDTQYF. The DNA of the CDR3 is TGCGCCAGCAGCCAAGATGCAGCGGGGGTCACAGATACGCAGTATTTT.

This rearrangement joins TRBV7-8 to TRBJ1-5; 7 bases are shared with TRBD1. Trimming cost V 5 bases and J 7 bases; bases outside gene matches: 11. The CDR3 runs to 15 residues. CDR1 is SGHVS, CDR2 FQNEAQ, per germline. The CDR3 DNA follows: TGTGCCAGCAGCCGGGGACAGCAGCCTGGGCAGCCCCAGCATTTT. Its translation is CASSRGQQPGQPQHF.

The chain is built from TRBV12-3 or TRBV12-4 and TRBJ1-1; 8 bases match TRBD1. V dropped 6 bases and J dropped 4; count of bases not matched to a gene: 4. The CDR3 spans 13 residues. The CDR3 here is CASRAGGLTEAFF. For the CDR3, the DNA is TGTGCCAGCAGGGCAGGGGGCCTCACTGAAGCTTTCTTT.

V is TRBV18 and J is TRBJ2-1; tentatively, D is TRBD1 (7 bases). V was trimmed by 5 bases and J by 8 bases, leaving 19 bases between them. The CDR3 is 15 residues long. Germline V CDR1 and CDR2: KGHSH, LQKENI. The CDR3: CASSRGAEGAHEQFF. CDR3 DNA sequence: TGTGCCAGCTCAAGGGGTGCGGAGGGGGCTCATGAGCAGTTCTTC.

The J gene is TRBJ1-2, the V gene TRBV6-2 or TRBV6-3; 7 bases agree with TRBD1. The CDR3 runs 16 residues. V lost 5 bases to trimming and J lost 4 bases; unmatched junction nucleotides: 13. CDR1 and CDR2 (germline): MNHEY, SVGEGT. For the CDR3, the DNA is TGTGCCAGCAGTCTTTCCCCGACAGGGAGCGGCTATGGCTACACCTTC. It specifies CASSLSPTGSGYGYTF.

For this clone: The sample has other DNA sequences that encode this CDR3 too. CDR3 nucleotide sequence: TGTGCCAGCAGCTTAGAGAGGCAGCCCCAGCATTTT. Protein: CASSLERQPQHF. V and J are TRBV7-9 and TRBJ1-5; D unresolved. V was pared by 1 base and J by 7 bases, with 5 bases between. CDR1 SEHNR and CDR2 FQNEAQ come from the germline V gene (reference sequence). The CDR3 runs to 12 residues.

The chain is built from TRBV24-1 and TRBJ2-1; TRBD1 agrees at 7 bases. The germline V gene has CDR1 KGHDR and CDR2 SFDVKD. V dropped 2 bases and J dropped 7; count of bases not matched to a gene: 1. The CDR3 extends over 13 amino acids. The CDR3 region is CATSDSRGNEQFF. The CDR3 bases are TGTGCCACCAGTGATTCCAGGGGGAATGAGCAGTTCTTC.

The chain carries TRBV27 and TRBJ1-1, with D uncertain. The CDR3 spans 12 residues. Germline values: CDR1 MNHEY, CDR2 SMNVEV (reference sequence). Trimming removed 6 bases at V and 1 base at J, with 6 bases between. DNA for the CDR3: TGTGCCAGCAGGAGGTCGAACACTGAAGCTTTCTTT. This encodes CASRRSNTEAFF.

The chain is built from TRBV7-2 and TRBJ2-7; no clear D. Looked up from germline, CDR1 is SGHTA and CDR2 is FQGNSA. This CDR3 is 14 amino acids long. The ends were cut back, 2 bases at V and 1 base at J, with 9 bases in the middle. CDR3 protein: CASSLLSGSYEQYF. The CDR3 DNA is TGTGCCAGCAGCTTATTATCCGGGTCCTACGAGCAGTACTTC.

The table lists this clone with a few counts. The chain has TRBV9 and TRBJ2-1; D remains ambiguous. The V and J ends lost 0 bases and 0 bases respectively, with 10 bases between them. Germline-derived CDR1 and CDR2 are SGDLS and YYNGEE. The CDR3 is made up of 16 amino acids. CDR3 nucleotides: TGTGCCAGCAGCGTAGGTGACACCCTCTCCTACAATGAGCAGTTCTTC. Protein: CASSVGDTLSYNEQFF.

V usage is TRBV7-3 and J usage is TRBJ2-4, with D perhaps TRBD2 (6 bases). The length of the CDR3 is 17 residues. Deletions cut 4 bases from V and 1 base from J, with 17 bases between. Germline CDR1 and CDR2: SGHTA and FQGTGA. In DNA, the CDR3 is TGTGCCAGCAGCTCCTTGGGGGGTTTCGGGGCCAAAAACATTCAGTACTTC. It specifies CASSSLGGFGAKNIQYF.

This chain connects TRBV15 to TRBJ2-5; D may be TRBD2 (7 bases). Germline V gene sequence: CDR1 LNHNV, CDR2 YYDKDF (reference sequence). CDR3 size: 15 residues. V was trimmed by 2 bases and J by 4 bases, leaving 14 bases between them. The CDR3 sequence is CATSRSSGGGETQYF. The DNA for the CDR3 is TGTGCCACCAGCAGATCATCGGGGGGCGGAGAGACCCAGTACTTC. Full variable domain (outside the CDR3, taken from reference TRBV15 and TRBJ2-5): DAMVIQNPRYQVTQFGKPVTLSCSQTLNHNVMYWYQQKSSQAPKLLFHYYDKDFNNEADTPDNFQSRRPNTSFCFLDIRSPGLGDTAMYLCATSRSSGGGETQYFGPGTRLLVL.